The rows below give T cell receptor beta chains drawn from one sample of a study of breast tumors, draining lymph nodes, adjacent tissues. TCRdb passed the multiplex PCR reads through MiXCR, listing each CDR3 protein once. This table has some 130,000 distinct CDR3 sequences, approximately 20% appearing once. The sequenced material came from axillary lymph node tissue. The receptor source for this set is a female donor with breast cancer. Some clones in this sample may be carry-over from other donors' samples. CDR3s include the opening cysteine and the closing phenylalanine or tryptophan. The D gene is left open where the match is weak. Some rows have no size entry. The others give once, few or many, or a class for an expanded clone.

J gene	D gene	clone size	V gene	CDR3 length	CDR3 protein	CDR3 DNA
TRBJ2-5	.	many	TRBV20-1	13	CSAIYRTGETQYF	TGCAGTGCTATCTACAGGACGGGTGAGACCCAGTACTTC
TRBJ2-5	.	many	TRBV2	13	CASSERWGETQYF	TGTGCCAGCAGTGAACGGTGGGGAGAGACCCAGTACTTC
TRBJ2-1	TRBD1	many	TRBV19	12	CASRGDRGRQFF	TGTGCCAGTAGGGGGGACAGGGGCCGTCAGTTCTTC
TRBJ2-7	TRBD2	many	TRBV20-1	15	CSAKSGTSGSYEQYF	TGCAGTGCCAAATCCGGGACTAGCGGGAGTTACGAGCAGTACTTC
TRBJ1-5	TRBD1	many	TRBV6-1	17	CASSSGGWDSSNQPQHF	TGTGCCAGCAGTTCAGGGGGCTGGGATTCTAGCAATCAGCCCCAGCATTTT
TRBJ1-2	.	many	TRBV9	15	CASSVDPTGNYGYTF	TGTGCCAGCAGCGTCGATCCTACAGGGAACTATGGCTACACCTTC
TRBJ2-7	TRBD1	many	TRBV19	14	CASSTDRGSHEQYF	TGTGCCAGTAGTACGGACAGGGGCTCCCACGAGCAGTACTTC
TRBJ1-5	.	.	TRBV20-1	15	CSARDGRYSNQPQHF	TGCAGTGCTAGAGATGGCAGATATAGCAATCAGCCCCAGCATTTT
TRBJ2-1	.	.	TRBV30	14	CAWRGDQLYNERFF	TGTGCCTGGAGGGGGGACCAGCTATACAATGAGCGGTTCTTC
TRBJ2-1	TRBD2	many	TRBV7-6	15	CASSLDSSGANEQFF	TGTGCCAGCAGCTTAGATTCTAGCGGAGCCAATGAGCAGTTCTTC
TRBJ1-3	TRBD1	many	TRBV2	14	CASIGQGSGNTIYF	TGTGCCAGCATAGGACAGGGGTCCGGAAACACCATATATTTT
TRBJ2-7	TRBD1	many	TRBV20-1	15	CSARDLRQGDHEQYF	TGCAGTGCTAGAGATTTGAGACAGGGTGACCACGAGCAGTACTTC
TRBJ2-3	.	many	TRBV10-3	17	CAISESEFGDSTDTQYF	TGTGCCATCAGTGAGTCGGAATTCGGTGATAGCACAGATACGCAGTATTTT
TRBJ1-2	.	many	TRBV9	14	CASSATGTSWGYTF	TGTGCCAGCAGCGCAACCGGGACAAGCTGGGGCTACACCTTC
TRBJ1-4	.	many	TRBV20-1	14	CSARRGRGNEKLFF	TGCAGTGCTCGCAGGGGAAGGGGTAATGAAAAACTGTTTTTT
TRBJ2-5	.	many	TRBV7-2	16	CASSLSGGTGQETQYF	TGTGCCAGCAGCTTATCGGGGGGGACAGGGCAAGAGACCCAGTACTTC
TRBJ1-3	.	many	TRBV2	15	CASSEGPFSGNTIYF	TGTGCCAGCAGTGAAGGGCCCTTCTCTGGAAACACCATATATTTT
TRBJ2-1	TRBD2	.	TRBV5-8	15	CASSSGLGGNSEQFF	TGTGCCAGCAGCTCCGGACTAGGCGGGAACAGTGAGCAGTTCTTC
TRBJ2-1	TRBD2	many	TRBV4-2	16	CASSQDPGGRGDEQFF	TGTGCCAGCAGCCAAGATCCTGGCGGGAGAGGCGATGAGCAGTTCTTC
TRBJ2-3	.	.	TRBV27	16	CASSRVGLGSTDTQYF	TGTGCCAGCAGCCGTGTTGGCTTGGGTAGCACAGATACGCAGTATTTT
TRBJ2-7	TRBD1	many	TRBV5-1	15	CASSLLPGQSYEQYF	TGCGCCAGCAGCTTGCTTCCGGGACAGTCCTACGAGCAGTACTTC
TRBJ2-3	TRBD2	many	TRBV10-3	15	CAISGASGKSDTQYF	TGTGCCATCAGTGGGGCTAGCGGGAAATCAGATACGCAGTATTTT
TRBJ2-1	TRBD2	few	TRBV5-4	16	CASSEPGLATTGLQFF	TGTGCCAGCAGCGAGCCGGGACTAGCGACAACGGGCTTACAGTTCTTC
TRBJ2-5	.	many	TRBV28	13	CASMMGRSETQYF	TGTGCCAGCATGATGGGGAGGTCAGAGACCCAGTACTTC
TRBJ1-5	TRBD1	few	TRBV28	14	CASREGQYNQPQHF	TGTGCCAGCAGGGAGGGACAGTACAATCAGCCCCAGCATTTT
TRBJ1-5	.	many	TRBV20-1	14	CSARVGGVDQPQHF	TGCAGTGCTAGAGTTGGGGGGGTTGATCAGCCCCAGCATTTT
TRBJ2-7	TRBD1	many	TRBV19	15	CASSPRDSLTYEQYF	TGTGCCAGTAGCCCTCGGGACAGCCTTACATACGAGCAGTACTTC
TRBJ2-5	.	many	TRBV7-2	14	CASSLVRQGKTQYF	TGTGCCAGCAGCTTAGTGAGGCAGGGAAAGACCCAGTACTTC
TRBJ1-5	.	many	TRBV5-6	14	CASSFRGSNQPQHF	TGTGCCAGCAGCTTTAGGGGGAGCAATCAGCCCCAGCATTTT
TRBJ1-5	.	many	TRBV7-9	16	CASSVDGVDSNQPQHF	TGTGCCAGCAGCGTAGACGGCGTTGATAGCAATCAGCCCCAGCATTTT
TRBJ2-2	.	.	TRBV3-2	18	CASSQVRLDRVNTGELFF	TGTGCCAGCAGCCAAGTCCGGCTTGACAGGGTGAACACCGGGGAGCTGTTTTTT